These 5 T cell receptor beta chains originate from one sample sequenced in a study of blood T cell repertoires in COVID-19. Clones were read by immunoSEQ multiplex PCR, and TCRdb kept only the in-frame ones, dropping some. The sample holds around 50,000 clones, 90% seen once. The sequenced material came from peripheral blood. The receptors derive from a human donor in a cohort sampled during active COVID-19.

This rearrangement joins TRBV28 to TRBJ1-4; D is possibly TRBD1 (5 bases). The CDR3 has 14 amino acids. Trimming shortened V by 2 bases and J by 6 bases, and 10 bases separated the two germline ends. CDR1 MDHEN and CDR2 SYDVKM come from the germline V gene. Written as DNA, the CDR3 is TGTGCCAGCAGTTTAAGCGGGGGGGATGAAAAACTGTTTTTT. Translating gives CASSLSGGDEKLFF.

The chain joins TRBV7-8 to TRBJ2-7; D is undetermined. Germline loops: CDR1 SGHVS, CDR2 FQNEAQ. The CDR3 contains 13 residues. Trimming removed 1 base from V and 3 bases from J, with 7 bases in between. The CDR3 protein is CASSLGAGYEQYF. CDR3 sequence (DNA): TGTGCCAGCAGCTTAGGGGCAGGCTACGAGCAGTACTTC.

The genes are TRBV6-5 and TRBJ2-3; D might be TRBD2 (7 bases). V lost 6 bases, J lost 6 bases, and 13 bases lay in between. Germline V gives CDR1 MNHEY, CDR2 SVGAGI. CDR3 length: 13 amino acids. CDR3 loop: CASRQGGVDTQYF. The CDR3 region has the DNA TGTGCCAGCAGGCAAGGGGGGGTGGATACGCAGTATTTT.

V and J are TRBV2 and TRBJ2-1, with TRBD2 identical over 9 bases. V shed 5 bases, J shed 9 bases, and the junction held 8 bases outside the gene matches. The CDR3 is 14 amino acids. Germline loops: CDR1 SNHLY, CDR2 FYNNEI. The CDR3 region is CASSSLAGFAEQFF. The CDR3 nucleotides are TGTGCCAGCAGTAGCCTAGCGGGATTCGCTGAGCAGTTCTTC.

CDR3 DNA: TGTGCCAGTAGTGGCAGGGGAACTGGAAACACCATATATTTT. It is translated as CASSGRGTGNTIYF. The V and J genes are TRBV19 and TRBJ1-3; TRBD1 is a possible D gene (6 bases). The germline V gene has CDR1 LNHDA and CDR2 SQIVND (reference sequence). The CDR3 covers 14 residues. V lost 5 bases and J lost 2, with 10 bases in between.